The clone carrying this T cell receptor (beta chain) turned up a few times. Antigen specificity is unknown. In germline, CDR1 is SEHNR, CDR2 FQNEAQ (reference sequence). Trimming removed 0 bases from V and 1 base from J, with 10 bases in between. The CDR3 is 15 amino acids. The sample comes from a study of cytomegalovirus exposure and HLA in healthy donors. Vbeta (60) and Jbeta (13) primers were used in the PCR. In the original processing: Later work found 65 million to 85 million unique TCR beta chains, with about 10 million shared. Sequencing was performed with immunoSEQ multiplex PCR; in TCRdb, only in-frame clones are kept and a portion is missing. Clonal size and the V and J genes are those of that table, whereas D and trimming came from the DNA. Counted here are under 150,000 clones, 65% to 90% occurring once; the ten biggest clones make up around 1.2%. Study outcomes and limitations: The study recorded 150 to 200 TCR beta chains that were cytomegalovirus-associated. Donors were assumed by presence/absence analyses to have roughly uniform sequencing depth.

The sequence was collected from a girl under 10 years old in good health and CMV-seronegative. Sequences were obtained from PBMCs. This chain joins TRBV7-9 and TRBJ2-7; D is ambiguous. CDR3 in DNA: TGTGCCAGCAGCTTAGCCCCGGGTTCTTCCTACGAGCAGTACTTC. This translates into CASSLAPGSSYEQYF.